Described below is a single T cell receptor beta chain sequence and its context. The data originate from a study of blood T cell repertoires in COVID-19. The wider study: Samples taken during acute and convalescent COVID-19 were collected in the United States, Italy and Spain. Nucleic acid was either cDNA or gDNA, and it came from T cells, B-cell-depleted T cells, or PBMCs.

Per the study methods: Estimated nucleated cell counts came from reference gene primer amplification. The data were produced by immunoSEQ multiplex PCR, yet TCRdb's version contains in-frame clones alone and is incomplete. V, J and clone size are taken as reported in that table, and D and trimming were inferred from the DNA itself. The data contain some 52,000 clones, under 90% of them singletons. The TCR originated in a human donor in a cohort sampled during active COVID-19. The specimen sequenced was peripheral blood.

The CDR3 sequence is CATSRDRGWSYNEQFF. CDR3 nucleotide sequence: TGTGCCACCAGCAGAGATCGGGGGTGGTCCTACAATGAGCAGTTCTTC. The chain is built from TRBV15 and TRBJ2-1; tentative D call: TRBD2 (6 bases). Germline V gives CDR1 LNHNV, CDR2 YYDKDF (reference sequence). The CDR3 has 16 amino acids. V was pared by 0 bases and J by 1 base, with 10 bases between.